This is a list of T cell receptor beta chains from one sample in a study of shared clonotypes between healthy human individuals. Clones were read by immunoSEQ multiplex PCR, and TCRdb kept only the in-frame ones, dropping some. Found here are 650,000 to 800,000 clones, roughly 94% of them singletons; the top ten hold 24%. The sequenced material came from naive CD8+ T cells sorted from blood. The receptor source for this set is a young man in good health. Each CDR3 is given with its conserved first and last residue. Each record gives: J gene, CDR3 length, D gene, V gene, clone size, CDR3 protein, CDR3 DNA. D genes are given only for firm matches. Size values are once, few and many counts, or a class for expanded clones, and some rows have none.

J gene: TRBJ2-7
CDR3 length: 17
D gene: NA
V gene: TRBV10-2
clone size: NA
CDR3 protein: CASSESGRDIRLYEQYF
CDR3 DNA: TGCGCCAGCAGTGAGTCCGGGCGGGACATTCGCTTGTACGAGCAGTACTTC

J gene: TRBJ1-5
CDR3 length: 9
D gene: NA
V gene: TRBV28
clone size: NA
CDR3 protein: CARNQPQHF
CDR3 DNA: TGTGCCAGGAATCAGCCCCAGCATTTT

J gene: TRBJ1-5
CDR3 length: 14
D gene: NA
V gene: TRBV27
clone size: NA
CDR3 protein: CASSPRHRNQPQHF
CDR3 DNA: TGTGCCAGCAGTCCCCGCCACAGAAATCAGCCCCAGCATTTT

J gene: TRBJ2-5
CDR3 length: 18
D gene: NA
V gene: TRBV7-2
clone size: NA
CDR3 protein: CASSPIGVGRLLQETQYF
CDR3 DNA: TGTGCCAGCAGCCCCATTGGGGTTGGCAGACTACTTCAAGAGACCCAGTACTTC

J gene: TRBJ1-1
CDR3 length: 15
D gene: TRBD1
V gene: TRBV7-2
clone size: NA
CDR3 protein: CASSSSRDRGPEAFF
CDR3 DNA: TGTGCCAGCAGCTCCTCTAGGGACAGGGGCCCTGAAGCTTTCTTT

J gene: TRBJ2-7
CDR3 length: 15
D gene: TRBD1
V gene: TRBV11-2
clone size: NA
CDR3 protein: CASSFPRQGAYEQYF
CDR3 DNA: TGTGCCAGCAGCTTCCCCCGACAGGGGGCCTACGAGCAGTACTTC

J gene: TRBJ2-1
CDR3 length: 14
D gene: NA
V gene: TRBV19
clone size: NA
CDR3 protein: CASSLDSIYNEQFF
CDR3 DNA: TGTGCCAGTAGTCTCGACAGTATCTACAATGAGCAGTTCTTC

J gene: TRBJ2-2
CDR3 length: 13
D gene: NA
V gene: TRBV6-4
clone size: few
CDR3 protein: CASRTAGTGELFF
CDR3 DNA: TGTGCCAGCAGGACCGCCGGCACCGGGGAGCTGTTTTTT

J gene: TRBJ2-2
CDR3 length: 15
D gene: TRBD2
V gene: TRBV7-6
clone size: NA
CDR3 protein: CASSLGSGGAGELFF
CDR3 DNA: TGTGCCAGCAGCTTAGGTAGCGGGGGAGCCGGGGAGCTGTTTTTT

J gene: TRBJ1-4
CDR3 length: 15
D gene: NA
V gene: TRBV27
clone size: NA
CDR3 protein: CASSFRFGGNEKLFF
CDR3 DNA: TGTGCCAGCAGTTTCCGCTTCGGCGGGAATGAAAAACTGTTTTTT

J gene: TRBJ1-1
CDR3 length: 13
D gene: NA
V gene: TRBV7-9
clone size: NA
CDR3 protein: CASSLEANTEAFF
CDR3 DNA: TGTGCCAGCAGCTTAGAAGCCAACACTGAAGCTTTCTTT

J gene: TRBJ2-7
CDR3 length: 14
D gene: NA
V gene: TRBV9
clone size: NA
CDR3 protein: CASSEALGRDEQYF
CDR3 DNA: TGTGCCAGCAGCGAAGCCTTGGGAAGGGACGAGCAGTACTTC

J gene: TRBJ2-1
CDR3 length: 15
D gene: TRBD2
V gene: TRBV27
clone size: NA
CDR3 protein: CASSFLTSGLPGAIF
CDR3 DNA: TGTGCCAGCAGTTTTTTGACTAGCGGGTTACCCGGGGCCATCTTC

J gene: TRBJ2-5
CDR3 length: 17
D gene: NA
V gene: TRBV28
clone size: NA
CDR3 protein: CAFMAAPFLFVGETQYF
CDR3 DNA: TGTGCCTTCATGGCGGCTCCCTTTCTTTTCGTGGGAGAGACCCAGTACTTC

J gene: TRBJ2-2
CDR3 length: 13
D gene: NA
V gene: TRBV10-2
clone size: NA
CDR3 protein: CASSDDINGELFF
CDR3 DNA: TGCGCCAGCAGTGATGACATTAACGGGGAGCTGTTTTTT

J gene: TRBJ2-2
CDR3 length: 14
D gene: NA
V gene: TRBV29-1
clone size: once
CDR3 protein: CSVRKDPSTGELFF
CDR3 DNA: TGCAGCGTTAGGAAGGACCCGAGCACCGGGGAGCTGTTTTTT

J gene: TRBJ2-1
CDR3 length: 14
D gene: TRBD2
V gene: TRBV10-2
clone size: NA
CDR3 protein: CATKTSGVYNEQFF
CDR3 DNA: TGCGCCACCAAGACTAGCGGGGTATACAATGAGCAGTTCTTC

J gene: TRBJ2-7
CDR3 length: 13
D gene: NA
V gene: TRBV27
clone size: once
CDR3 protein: CASSLGDIYEQYF
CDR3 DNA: TGTGCCAGCAGTTTAGGCGACATCTACGAGCAGTACTTC

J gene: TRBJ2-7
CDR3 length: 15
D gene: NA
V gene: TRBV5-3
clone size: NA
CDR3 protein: CARSLGQFKSYEQYF
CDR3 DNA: TGTGCCAGAAGCTTGGGGCAGTTTAAATCCTACGAGCAGTACTTC

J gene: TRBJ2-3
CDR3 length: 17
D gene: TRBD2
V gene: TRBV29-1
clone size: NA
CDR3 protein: CSVNGLAGGSGTDTQYF
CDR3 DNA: TGCAGCGTGAACGGACTAGCGGGAGGATCAGGCACAGATACGCAGTATTTT

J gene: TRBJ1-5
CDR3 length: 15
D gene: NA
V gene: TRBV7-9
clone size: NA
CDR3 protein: CASSPSSTENQPQHF
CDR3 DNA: TGTGCCAGCAGCCCTAGCTCGACGGAAAATCAGCCCCAGCATTTT

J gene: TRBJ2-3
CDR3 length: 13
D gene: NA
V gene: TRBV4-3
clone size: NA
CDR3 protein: CASSHNRGDTQYF
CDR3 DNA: TGCGCCAGCAGCCATAATAGGGGAGATACGCAGTATTTT

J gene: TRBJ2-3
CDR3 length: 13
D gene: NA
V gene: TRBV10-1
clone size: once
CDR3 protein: CASSESSTDTQYF
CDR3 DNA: TGCGCCAGCAGTGAGTCGAGCACAGATACGCAGTATTTT

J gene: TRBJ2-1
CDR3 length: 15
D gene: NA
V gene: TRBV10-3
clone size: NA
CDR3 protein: CAILGEGASYNEQFF
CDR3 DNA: TGTGCCATCCTTGGGGAGGGGGCGTCCTACAATGAGCAGTTCTTC

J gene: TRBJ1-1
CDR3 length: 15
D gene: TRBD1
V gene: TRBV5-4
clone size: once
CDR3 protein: CASSEGQGRGTEAFF
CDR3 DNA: TGTGCCAGCAGTGAAGGACAGGGGAGAGGCACTGAAGCTTTCTTT

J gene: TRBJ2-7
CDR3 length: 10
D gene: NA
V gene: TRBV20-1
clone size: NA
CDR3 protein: CSASDHEQYF
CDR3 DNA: TGCAGTGCCAGCGATCACGAGCAGTACTTC

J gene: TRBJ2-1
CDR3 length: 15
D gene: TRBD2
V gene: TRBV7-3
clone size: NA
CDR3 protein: CASSLTSMTIGEQFF
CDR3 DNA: TGTGCCAGCAGCTTGACTAGCATGACAATCGGTGAGCAGTTCTTC

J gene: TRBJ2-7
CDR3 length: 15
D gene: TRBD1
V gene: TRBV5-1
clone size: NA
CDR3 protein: CASSKGTGENYEQYF
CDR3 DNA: TGCGCCAGCAGCAAAGGGACAGGGGAGAATTACGAGCAGTACTTC

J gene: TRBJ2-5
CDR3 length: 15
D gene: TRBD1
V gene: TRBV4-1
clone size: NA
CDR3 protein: CASSQAPTGGETQYF
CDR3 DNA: TGCGCCAGCAGCCAAGCTCCCACAGGGGGAGAGACCCAGTACTTC

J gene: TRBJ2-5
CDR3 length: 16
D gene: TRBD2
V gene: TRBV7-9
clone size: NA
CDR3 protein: CASSFFGLGYSETQYF
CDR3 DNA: TGTGCCAGCAGCTTTTTTGGACTAGGTTATTCAGAGACCCAGTACTTC

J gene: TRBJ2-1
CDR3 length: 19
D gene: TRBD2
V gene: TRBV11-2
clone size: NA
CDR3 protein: CASSDLGLAGITAYNEQFF
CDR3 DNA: TGTGCCAGCAGCGACTTGGGACTAGCGGGGATTACAGCCTACAATGAGCAGTTCTTC

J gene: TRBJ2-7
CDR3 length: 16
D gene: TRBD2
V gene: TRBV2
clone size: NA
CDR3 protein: CASTTSGSPLAYEQYF
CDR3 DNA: TGTGCCAGCACTACTAGCGGGAGTCCGCTGGCCTACGAGCAGTACTTC

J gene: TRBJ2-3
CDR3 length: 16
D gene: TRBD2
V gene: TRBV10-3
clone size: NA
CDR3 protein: CAISDPGLGLTNTQYF
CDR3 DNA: TGTGCCATCAGTGACCCGGGACTAGGCCTCACGAATACGCAGTATTTT

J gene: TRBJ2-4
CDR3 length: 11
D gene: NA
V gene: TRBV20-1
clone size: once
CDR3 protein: CSARAPGIQYF
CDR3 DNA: TGCAGTGCTAGAGCGCCGGGCATTCAGTACTTC

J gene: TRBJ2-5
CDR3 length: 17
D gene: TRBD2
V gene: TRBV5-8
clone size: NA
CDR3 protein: CASSEGDSGRIQETQYF
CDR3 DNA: TGTGCCAGCAGCGAGGGAGATAGCGGGAGGATCCAAGAGACCCAGTACTTC

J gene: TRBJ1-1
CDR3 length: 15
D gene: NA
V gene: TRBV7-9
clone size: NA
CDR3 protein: CASSFATVMNTEAFF
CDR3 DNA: TGTGCCAGCAGCTTCGCGACAGTCATGAACACTGAAGCTTTCTTT

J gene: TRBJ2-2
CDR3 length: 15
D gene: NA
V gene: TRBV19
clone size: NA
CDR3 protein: CASRIAAANTGELFF
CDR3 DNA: TGTGCCAGTAGGATAGCGGCGGCGAACACCGGGGAGCTGTTTTTT

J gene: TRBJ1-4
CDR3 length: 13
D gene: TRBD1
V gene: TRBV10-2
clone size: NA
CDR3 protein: CASRGQDHEKLFF
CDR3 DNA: TGCGCCAGCAGGGGACAGGATCATGAAAAACTGTTTTTT

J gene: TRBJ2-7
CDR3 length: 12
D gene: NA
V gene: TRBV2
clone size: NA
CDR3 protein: CASRGRVYEQYF
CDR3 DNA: TGTGCCAGCAGGGGTAGGGTTTACGAGCAGTACTTC

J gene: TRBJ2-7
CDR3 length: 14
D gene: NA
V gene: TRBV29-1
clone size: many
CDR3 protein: CSALTTASSYEQYF
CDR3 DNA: TGCAGCGCCCTTACAACTGCAAGCTCCTACGAGCAGTACTTC

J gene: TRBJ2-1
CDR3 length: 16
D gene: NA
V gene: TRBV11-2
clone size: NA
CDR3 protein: CASSLGFRSPHNEQFF
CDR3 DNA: TGTGCCAGCAGCTTAGGGTTCAGGTCACCTCACAATGAGCAGTTCTTC

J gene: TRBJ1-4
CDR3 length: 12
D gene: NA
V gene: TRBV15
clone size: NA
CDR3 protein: CATSRAGEKLFF
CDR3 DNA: TGTGCCACCAGCAGGGCGGGTGAAAAACTGTTTTTT

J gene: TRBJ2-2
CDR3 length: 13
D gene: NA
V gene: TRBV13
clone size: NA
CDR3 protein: CASSSLRTGELFF
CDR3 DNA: TGTGCCAGCAGCTCCCTAAGGACCGGGGAGCTGTTTTTT

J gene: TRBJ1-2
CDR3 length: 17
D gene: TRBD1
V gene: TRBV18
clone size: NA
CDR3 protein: CASSLRTGEVNAYGYTF
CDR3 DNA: TGTGCCAGCTCACTCCGGACAGGGGAAGTGAATGCCTATGGCTACACCTTC

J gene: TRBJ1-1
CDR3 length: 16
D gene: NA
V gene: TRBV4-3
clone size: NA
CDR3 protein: CASSQDPDSLGTEAFF
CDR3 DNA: TGCGCCAGCAGCCAAGACCCGGACAGCCTAGGCACTGAAGCTTTCTTT

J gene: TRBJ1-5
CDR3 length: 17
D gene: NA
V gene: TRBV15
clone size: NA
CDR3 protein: CATSRGVGDVSNQPQHF
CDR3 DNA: TGTGCCACCAGCAGAGGCGTAGGGGATGTTAGCAATCAGCCCCAGCATTTT

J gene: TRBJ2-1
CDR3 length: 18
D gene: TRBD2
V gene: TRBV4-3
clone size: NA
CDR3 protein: CASSQDSHTSGYLNEQFF
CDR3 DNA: TGCGCCAGCAGCCAAGATTCCCATACTAGCGGGTATCTTAATGAGCAGTTCTTC

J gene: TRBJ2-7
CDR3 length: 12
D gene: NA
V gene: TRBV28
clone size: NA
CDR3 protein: CASKDRAYEQYF
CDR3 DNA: TGTGCCAGCAAGGACCGGGCCTACGAGCAGTACTTC

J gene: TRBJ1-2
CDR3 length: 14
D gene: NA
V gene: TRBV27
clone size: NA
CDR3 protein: CASSWGVTNYGYTF
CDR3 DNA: TGTGCCAGCTCGTGGGGGGTTACTAACTATGGCTACACCTTC

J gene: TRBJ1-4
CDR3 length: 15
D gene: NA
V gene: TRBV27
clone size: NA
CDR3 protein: CASSLTPTSNEKLFF
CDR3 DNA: TGTGCCAGCAGTTTAACCCCCACAAGCAATGAAAAACTGTTTTTT

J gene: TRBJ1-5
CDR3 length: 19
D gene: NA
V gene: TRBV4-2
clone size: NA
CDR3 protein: CASSQDSGIHLYSNQPQHF
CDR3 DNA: TGTGCCAGCAGCCAAGACTCAGGGATCCACCTATATAGCAATCAGCCCCAGCATTTT

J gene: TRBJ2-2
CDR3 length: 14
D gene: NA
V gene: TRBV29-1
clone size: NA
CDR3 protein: CSALGTFNTGELFF
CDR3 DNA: TGCAGCGCCCTCGGGACTTTTAACACCGGGGAGCTGTTTTTT

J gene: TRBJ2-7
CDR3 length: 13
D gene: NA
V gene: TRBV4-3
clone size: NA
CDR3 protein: CASSQDYTYEQYF
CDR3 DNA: TGCGCCAGCAGCCAAGATTACACCTACGAGCAGTACTTC

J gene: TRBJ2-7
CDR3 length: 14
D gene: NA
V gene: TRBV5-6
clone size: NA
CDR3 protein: CASTPGTATYEQYF
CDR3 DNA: TGTGCCAGCACCCCTGGGACGGCCACCTACGAGCAGTACTTC

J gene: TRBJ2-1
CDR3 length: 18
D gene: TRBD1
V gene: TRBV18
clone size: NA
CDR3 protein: CASSRSGGAMWAYNEQFF
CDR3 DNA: TGTGCCAGCTCACGTTCAGGGGGCGCGATGTGGGCATACAATGAGCAGTTCTTC

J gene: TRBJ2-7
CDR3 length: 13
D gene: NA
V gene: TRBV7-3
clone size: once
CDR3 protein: CASSPPRSDEQYF
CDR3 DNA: TGTGCCAGCAGCCCCCCTCGAAGCGACGAGCAGTACTTC

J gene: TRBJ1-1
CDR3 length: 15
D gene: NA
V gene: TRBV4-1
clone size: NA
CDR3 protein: CASSQDPSFNTEAFF
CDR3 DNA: TGCGCCAGCAGCCAAGACCCCTCCTTTAACACTGAAGCTTTCTTT